The rows below give T cell receptor beta chains drawn from one sample of a study of response to subunit inactivated influenza vaccine. A single record per CDR3 protein comes from TCRdb applying MiXCR to the RT-PCR reads. The sample has 500,000 to 550,000 distinct CDR3 sequences, 7.2% seen once. Sequenced here: PBMCs from blood, sampled approximately 25 months after vaccination. All receptors derive from a man between 50 and 69 years old who received an inactivated influenza vaccine. CDR3s include the opening cysteine and the closing phenylalanine or tryptophan. Fields, in order: clone size, V gene, CDR3 length, D gene, J gene, CDR3 protein, CDR3 DNA. A D gene is named only where the DNA matches it firmly. Size tells how often a clone was seen (once, few, many) or the class of an expanded clone, and some rows leave it out.

clone size: few; V gene: TRBV12-3/TRBV12-4; CDR3 length: 17; D gene: TRBD2; J gene: TRBJ2-2; CDR3 protein: CASSLAGRGGRIGELFF; CDR3 DNA: TGTGCCAGCAGTTTAGCAGGACGGGGGGGGCGAATCGGGGAGCTGTTTTTT
clone size: many; V gene: TRBV12-3/TRBV12-4; CDR3 length: 14; D gene: -; J gene: TRBJ1-5; CDR3 protein: CASSLGTATGPQHF; CDR3 DNA: TGTGCCAGCAGTTTAGGGACAGCGACCGGTCCCCAGCATTTT
clone size: few; V gene: TRBV20-1; CDR3 length: 16; D gene: TRBD1; J gene: TRBJ1-2; CDR3 protein: CSASGTGSNLAYGYTF; CDR3 DNA: TGCAGTGCCTCCGGGACAGGGTCGAATTTGGCGTATGGCTACACCTTC
clone size: -; V gene: TRBV20-1; CDR3 length: 14; D gene: -; J gene: TRBJ2-1; CDR3 protein: CSAQSVGRGNEQFF; CDR3 DNA: TGCAGTGCTCAATCGGTCGGGAGAGGCAATGAGCAGTTCTTC
clone size: few; V gene: TRBV7-8; CDR3 length: 15; D gene: -; J gene: TRBJ1-1; CDR3 protein: CASSLLQGWTTEAFF; CDR3 DNA: TGTGCCAGCAGCTTATTACAAGGATGGACCACTGAAGCTTTCTTT
clone size: -; V gene: TRBV4-3; CDR3 length: 16; D gene: TRBD1; J gene: TRBJ1-2; CDR3 protein: CASSQDLGQANYGYTF; CDR3 DNA: TGCGCCAGCAGCCAAGATTTGGGACAGGCTAACTATGGCTACACCTTC
clone size: many; V gene: TRBV6-5; CDR3 length: 13; D gene: -; J gene: TRBJ2-3; CDR3 protein: CASSFIGADTQYF; CDR3 DNA: TGTGCCAGCAGTTTCATAGGGGCAGATACGCAGTATTTT
clone size: few; V gene: TRBV11-2; CDR3 length: 13; D gene: -; J gene: TRBJ2-7; CDR3 protein: CASSLDLSREQYF; CDR3 DNA: TGTGCCAGCAGCTTAGATCTAAGTCGGGAGCAGTACTTC
clone size: few; V gene: TRBV29-1; CDR3 length: 12; D gene: -; J gene: TRBJ2-7; CDR3 protein: CSVGPLTGEQYF; CDR3 DNA: TGCAGCGTTGGCCCCCTGACGGGGGAGCAGTACTTC
clone size: -; V gene: TRBV20-1; CDR3 length: 14; D gene: TRBD1; J gene: TRBJ1-5; CDR3 protein: CSARGDRGGQPQHF; CDR3 DNA: TGCAGTGCTAGAGGAGACAGGGGCGGTCAGCCCCAGCATTTT
clone size: many; V gene: TRBV10-3; CDR3 length: 13; D gene: TRBD2; J gene: TRBJ2-5; CDR3 protein: CATTSGGQETQYF; CDR3 DNA: TGTGCCACGACTAGCGGGGGGCAAGAGACCCAGTACTTC
clone size: many; V gene: TRBV20-1; CDR3 length: 14; D gene: -; J gene: TRBJ2-3; CDR3 protein: CSARVGGPTDTQYF; CDR3 DNA: TGCAGTGCTAGAGTTGGGGGCCCCACAGATACGCAGTATTTT
clone size: few; V gene: TRBV3-1; CDR3 length: 16; D gene: -; J gene: TRBJ1-3; CDR3 protein: CASSPRTPYSGNTIYF; CDR3 DNA: TGTGCCAGCAGCCCTCGGACGCCATACTCTGGAAACACCATATATTTT
clone size: -; V gene: TRBV11-2; CDR3 length: 17; D gene: TRBD1; J gene: TRBJ2-2; CDR3 protein: CASSFSDRERYTGELFF; CDR3 DNA: TGTGCCAGCAGCTTTTCCGACAGGGAGAGGTACACCGGGGAGCTGTTTTTT
clone size: -; V gene: TRBV20-1; CDR3 length: 15; D gene: TRBD1; J gene: TRBJ1-3; CDR3 protein: CSARDDREYGNTIYF; CDR3 DNA: TGCAGTGCTAGAGATGACAGGGAGTATGGAAACACCATATATTTT